This entry lists 24 T cell receptor beta chains sequenced from one sample in a study of radiotherapy plus CTLA-4 blockade in lung cancer. Clones were sequenced by immunoSEQ multiplex PCR, and TCRdb holds only the in-frame ones, with some missing. Of some 64,000 clones listed, 70% to 85% are singletons. The sequencing here drew on peripheral blood, taken from a patient treated with radiotherapy plus ipilimumab. The receptor source for this set is a human donor with non-small cell lung cancer who had a complete response to radiotherapy plus ipilimumab.

V gene TRBV11-2 combines with J gene TRBJ1-2; possibly TRBD1 for D (5 bases). The CDR3 is made up of 16 amino acids. Trimming took 0 bases from V and 6 from J, leaving 17 bases between them. Looked up from germline, CDR1 is SGHAT and CDR2 is FQNNGV. The chain's CDR3 is CASSLDPKPGRNGYTF. In nucleotides, the CDR3 is TGTGCCAGCAGCTTAGATCCGAAACCAGGGCGCAATGGCTACACCTTC. The complete variable domain, with remaining parts taken from reference TRBV11-2 and TRBJ1-2, reads EAGVAQSPRYKIIEKRQSVAFWCNPISGHATLYWYQQILGQGPKLLIQFQNNGVVDDSQLPKDRFSAERLKGVDSTLKIQPAKLEDSAVYLCASSLDPKPGRNGYTFGSGTRLTVV.

The chain couples TRBV10-1 to TRBJ2-1; 8 nucleotides agree with TRBD2. This CDR3 contains 15 residues. CDR1 and CDR2 from the germline V gene are WNHNN and SYGVQD (reference sequence). The V and J ends lost 2 bases and 2 bases, in that order; junction bases with no gene match: 2. Here the CDR3 DNA reads TGCGCCAGCAGTGAGGAGCGGGGGACCTACAATGAGCAGTTCTTC. Its translation is CASSEERGTYNEQFF.

This CDR3 reads CASSIGKWHFYEQYV. Written as DNA, the CDR3 is TGTGCCAGTAGTATAGGAAAATGGCACTTCTACGAGCAGTACGTC. The chain combines TRBV19 with TRBJ2-7; D is unresolved. The CDR3 extends over 15 amino acids. V gave up 1 base and J gave up 3 bases, with 13 bases separating them. Germline CDR1 and CDR2: LNHDA and SQIVND (reference sequence).

Only one count was recorded for this clone. This rearrangement joins TRBV5-1 to TRBJ2-7, with D possibly being TRBD2 (7 bases). With 3 bases removed from V and 2 bases from J, the gap between germline ends came to 15 bases. Germline values: CDR1 SGHRS, CDR2 YFSETQ. The CDR3 is 15 residues long. CDR3 nucleotide sequence: TGCGCCAGCAGCTGGGGAGGGGGGCCTACCTACGAGCAGTACTTC. The encoded protein is CASSWGGGPTYEQYF.

The chain is built from TRBV19 and TRBJ2-7; 7 bases are a match to TRBD1. The germline gives CDR1 LNHDA, CDR2 SQIVND (reference sequence). This CDR3 comprises 14 residues. Trimming at V came to 1 base and at J to 5 bases, leaving 5 bases not matched to a gene. CDR3 bases: TGTGCCAGTAGTATAGGACAGGGAATAGACGAGCAGTACTTC. Amino acid sequence: CASSIGQGIDEQYF.

The chain carries TRBV6-1 and TRBJ1-4; D may be TRBD1 (6 bases). This CDR3 is 11 amino acids long. V was trimmed by 4 bases and J by 11 bases, leaving 8 bases between them. Germline-derived CDR1 and CDR2 are MNHNS and SASEGT. The CDR3 DNA follows: TGTGCCAGCAGTGTTGGACAGAAACTGTTTTTT. This codes for CASSVGQKLFF.

The genes are TRBV6-1 and TRBJ2-7; the D gene is possibly TRBD1 (5 bases). The CDR3 spans 14 residues. Between the trimmed V and J ends, which lost 2 bases and 5 bases, there was a span of 13 bases. Germline V gives CDR1 MNHNS, CDR2 SASEGT. The CDR3 nucleotides read TGTGCCAGCAGTGAACTAGGGGTCTTGGACGAGCAGTACGTC. This sequence encodes CASSELGVLDEQYV.

This chain connects TRBV27 to TRBJ1-5; D is perhaps TRBD1 (6 bases). The germline CDR1 and CDR2 sequences are MNHEY and SMNVEV (reference sequence). This CDR3 is 16 amino acids long. The ends were cut back, 2 bases at V and 0 bases at J, with 11 bases in the middle. Written as DNA, the CDR3 is TGTGCCAGCAGTTTAGCTGCAGGGGATAGCAATCAGCCCCAGCATTTT. Translated: CASSLAAGDSNQPQHF.

The V call is TRBV6-5, the J call TRBJ2-1, with D unresolved. Germline-derived CDR1 and CDR2 are MNHEY and SVGAGI. Trimming shortened V by 6 bases and J by 8 bases, and 17 bases separated the two germline ends. The CDR3 is made up of 14 amino acids. CDR3 sequence reads: CASSYRPVGYEQFF. The CDR3 nucleotides read TGTGCCAGCAGCTACCGCCCTGTTGGGTATGAGCAGTTCTTC.

The gene calls are TRBV4-3 and TRBJ2-2; 7 bases are a match to TRBD2. Trimming removed 0 bases from V and 4 bases from J; junction bases left unmatched: 11. Germline CDR1 is LGHNA and CDR2 is YSLEER. The CDR3 sequence is 18 residues long. The CDR3 protein is CASSQEVGGSLGTGELFF. The CDR3 DNA reads as TGCGCCAGCAGCCAAGAAGTCGGGGGGAGTTTAGGCACCGGGGAGCTGTTTTTT.

This clone was detected once. The chain has TRBV7-8 and TRBJ2-1; TRBD1 matches at 8 bases. The CDR3 consists of 16 residues. Germline V gives CDR1 SGHVS, CDR2 FQNEAQ. V was clipped by 6 bases and J by 4 bases; unmatched bases: 11. CDR3 amino acids: CASRLLGQGSYNEQFF. CDR3 coding DNA: TGTGCCAGCAGACTGCTCGGACAGGGTAGTTACAATGAGCAGTTCTTC.

The chain couples TRBV27 to TRBJ2-2, with D possibly being TRBD2 (6 bases). Germline V lookup: CDR1 MNHEY, CDR2 SMNVEV (reference sequence). CDR3 length equals 14 residues. V was shortened by 4 bases and J by 3 bases, with 9 bases between the two germline ends. The CDR3 here is CASSYLAHTGELFF. The CDR3 nucleotides read TGTGCCAGCAGTTACCTAGCGCACACCGGGGAGCTGTTTTTT.

The chain employs TRBV15 and TRBJ1-5; a possible D gene is TRBD1 (5 bases). Germline V gives CDR1 LNHNV, CDR2 YYDKDF (reference sequence). V was cut by 0 bases and J by 3 bases, with 9 bases left in between. CDR3 length: 15 amino acids. The chain's CDR3 is CATSRDVGLNQPQHF. The CDR3 DNA sequence: TGTGCCACCAGCAGAGATGTGGGGCTCAATCAGCCCCAGCATTTT.

The rearrangement links TRBV6-5 to TRBJ2-2, with unresolved D. The germline CDR1 and CDR2 sequences are MNHEY and SVGAGI. CDR3 length: 12 residues. V was trimmed by 4 bases and J by 5 bases, leaving 5 bases between them. This CDR3 reads CASSSRTGELFF. In DNA, the CDR3 is TGTGCCAGCAGTTCCAGGACCGGGGAGCTGTTTTTT.

The chain employs TRBV6-6 and TRBJ2-1; TRBD1 matches at 8 bases. The CDR3 covers 16 residues. J gave up 0 bases and V 3 bases, and 4 bases lay outside the gene matches. CDR1 and CDR2 from the germline V gene are MNHNY and SVGAGI (reference sequence). DNA of the CDR3: TGTGCCAGCAGTTATGGACAGGGAGGCTCCTACAATGAGCAGTTCTTC. Translated: CASSYGQGGSYNEQFF.

The chain's CDR3 is CAWGLADGYTF. The CDR3 region has the DNA TGTGCCTGGGGGCTAGCGGATGGCTACACCTTC. This chain uses TRBV30 with TRBJ1-2; D is unclear. Germline lookup yields CDR1 GTSNPN and CDR2 SVGIG (reference sequence). V gave up 5 bases and J gave up 6 bases, with 10 bases separating them. The CDR3 is made up of 11 amino acids.

The V and J genes are TRBV30 and TRBJ2-7; a weak D match, TRBD1 (5 bases). This CDR3 has 13 residues. V shed 2 bases and J shed 2 bases, with 10 bases lying between them. The germline V gene has CDR1 GTSNPN and CDR2 SVGIG (reference sequence). The CDR3 sequence is CAWSSGNPYEQYF. The CDR3 DNA is TGTGCCTGGAGTTCAGGGAATCCCTACGAGCAGTACTTC.

A remark on this clone: Relative to the germline gene, one junction end is altered; a read error may explain this. Different DNA sequences within this sample yield the same CDR3. CDR3 loop: CSASGETEAFF. CDR3 bases: TGTAGTGCTAGCGGGGAAACTGAAGCTTTCTTT. This chain joins TRBV20-1 and TRBJ1-1; D gene unclear. The CDR3 has 11 residues. Germline V lookup: CDR1 DFQATT, CDR2 SNEGSKA (reference sequence).

The J gene is TRBJ2-7, the V gene TRBV11-2; 10 positions agree with TRBD2. Germline CDR1 and CDR2: SGHAT and FQNNGV. The junction had 11 bases not matched to a gene; V was cut back by 1 base and J by 5 bases. The length of the CDR3 is 17 residues. CDR3 sequence: CASSLALSLAGANEQYF. The CDR3 DNA reads TGTGCCAGCAGCTTAGCCCTTTCCCTAGCGGGGGCCAACGAGCAGTACTTC.

The chain couples TRBV27 to TRBJ1-1, with a possible D match to TRBD1 (6 bases). This CDR3 has 14 amino acids. V gave up 8 bases and J gave up 6 bases, with 19 bases separating them. Germline V gene data show CDR1 as MNHEY and CDR2 as SMNVEV (reference sequence). CDR3 amino acids: CASCTRGGSSEAFF. The CDR3 nucleotides read TGTGCCAGCTGCACCAGGGGCGGAAGCTCTGAAGCTTTCTTT.

The chain is built from TRBV6-1 and TRBJ2-1, with 7 bases that match TRBD1. Looked up from germline, CDR1 is MNHNS and CDR2 is SASEGT. The CDR3 consists of 14 residues. V lost 6 bases to trimming and J lost 3 bases; unmatched junction nucleotides: 5. The CDR3, as DNA: TGTGCCAGCAGCAGACGGGACAGCTACAATGAGCAGTTCTTC. Its translation is CASSRRDSYNEQFF.

The chain has TRBV28 and TRBJ1-6; 7 bases agree with TRBD1. Germline V gene lookup returns CDR1 MDHEN and CDR2 SYDVKM. The CDR3 consists of 16 residues. J was trimmed by 4 bases and V by 6 bases; bases with no gene match: 9. The DNA for the CDR3 is TGTGCCAGCAGGACAGGGTCAGTGGGGTATAATTCACCCCTCCACTTT. It translates to CASRTGSVGYNSPLHF.

This clone was recorded only once. This sequence joins TRBV19 and TRBJ2-5; 11 bases are shared with TRBD2. CDR3 length: 17 amino acids. With V trimmed by 9 bases and J by 7 bases, 19 bases remained unmatched. CDR1 and CDR2 (germline): LNHDA, SQIVND (reference sequence). CDR3: CASRTGTSGGSSGTQYF. In DNA form, the CDR3 reads TGTGCCAGCCGGACCGGGACTAGCGGTGGATCCTCGGGGACCCAGTACTTC.

This chain connects TRBV12-5 to TRBJ1-4; 7 nucleotides line up with TRBD1. J lost 6 bases, V lost 1 base, and 2 bases had no gene match. The CDR3 sequence is 14 residues long. Germline values: CDR1 LGHNT, CDR2 FRNRAP. CDR3 amino acids: CASGLGQGDEKLFF. The CDR3 DNA follows: TGTGCTAGTGGTTTGGGACAGGGAGATGAAAAACTGTTTTTT.